This TCR beta chain was identified in a study of T cell clones after liver transplantation. The CDR3 spans 15 residues. Using immunoSEQ multiplex PCR, the repertoire was profiled, and TCRdb retains in-frame clones only, with some absent. The table includes 85,000 to 110,000 clones, about 86% detected once. The chain has TRBV21-1 and TRBJ2-7. TRBV21-1 is a listed pseudogene. The input for sequencing was CD4+ T cells from blood, taken around 44 months after liver transplant. This receptor was identified in a human patient who received a liver transplant. Some T cells may have originated in the graft donor. CDR3 nucleotides: TGTGCCAGCAGCGTCCAGGACCACTACGGGTACGAGCAGTACTTC. Its translation: CASSVQDHYGYEQYF.